Given below is one TCR beta chain in context. This sample was taken from a study of shared T cell receptors in the human thymus. The germline CDR1 and CDR2 sequences are MNHNS and SASEGT. V lost 6 bases and J lost 3, with 7 bases in between. CDR3 size: 12 residues. Sequencing was performed with immunoSEQ multiplex PCR; in TCRdb, only in-frame clones are kept and a portion is missing. The sample has roughly 660,000 clones; roughly 90% are singletons. The same sample was also studied in work on human thymus T cells. This second report adds: Corrective heart surgery yielded resections, and these provided the thymus tissue. Repertoires sampled from thymus and blood appeared biased in V and J gene usage. The related literature has documented a marked overlap of thymic repertoires among unrelated individuals.

The V and J genes are TRBV6-1 and TRBJ2-3; D uncertain. The sequence was obtained from a boy under three years old with a congenital heart defect. Source material: thymocytes. CDR3 in amino acids: CASRRHTDTQYF. In DNA form, the CDR3 reads TGTGCCAGCAGGCGACATACAGATACGCAGTATTTT.